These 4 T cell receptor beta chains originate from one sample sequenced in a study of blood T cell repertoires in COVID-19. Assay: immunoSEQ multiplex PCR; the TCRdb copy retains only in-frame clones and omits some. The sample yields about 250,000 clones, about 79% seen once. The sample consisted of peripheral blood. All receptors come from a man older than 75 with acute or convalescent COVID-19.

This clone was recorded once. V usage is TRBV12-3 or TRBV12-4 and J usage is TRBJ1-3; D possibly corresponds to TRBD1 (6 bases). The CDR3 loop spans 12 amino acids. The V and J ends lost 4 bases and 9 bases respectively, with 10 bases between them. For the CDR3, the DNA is TGTGCCAGCAGTTGGACAGAAGGCACCATATATTTT. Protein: CASSWTEGTIYF.

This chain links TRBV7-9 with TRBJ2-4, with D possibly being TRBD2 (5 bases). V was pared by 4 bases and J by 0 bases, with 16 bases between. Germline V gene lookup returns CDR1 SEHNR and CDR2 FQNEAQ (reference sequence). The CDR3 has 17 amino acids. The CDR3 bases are TGTGCCAGCAGCTCGATCGGGATGGGCATAGCCAAAAACATTCAGTACTTC. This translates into CASSSIGMGIAKNIQYF.

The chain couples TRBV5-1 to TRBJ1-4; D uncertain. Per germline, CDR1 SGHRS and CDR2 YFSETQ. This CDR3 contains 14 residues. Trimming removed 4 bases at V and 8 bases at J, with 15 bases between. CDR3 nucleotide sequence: TGCGCCAGCAGCGATGGACGGGCGGGGGAAAAACTGTTTTTT. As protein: CASSDGRAGEKLFF.

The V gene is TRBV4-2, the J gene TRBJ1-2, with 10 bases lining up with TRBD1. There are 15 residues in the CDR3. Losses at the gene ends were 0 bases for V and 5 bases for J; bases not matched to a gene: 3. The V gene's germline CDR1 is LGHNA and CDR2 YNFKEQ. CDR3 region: CASSQELGQGYGYTF. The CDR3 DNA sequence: TGTGCCAGCAGCCAAGAGTTGGGACAGGGGTATGGCTACACCTTC.